This entry lists 19 T cell receptor beta chains sequenced from one sample in a study of somatic mutations in cytotoxic T cells in rheumatoid arthritis (dated by TCRdb to about 2017). The library was prepared using the immunoSEQ multiplex PCR assay. TCRdb mirrors the immuneACCESS table, restricted to in-frame sequences. Some clones are absent from its copies; in checked studies, under half trace to an unresolved V gene, and the reason for the others is unknown. The sample table contains about 10,000 clones; only one count was recorded for just over 90% of them. The leading ten clones occupy approximately 15% of the sample. The sample comprised CD8+ T cells sorted from blood. All receptors come from a woman younger than 30 with rheumatoid arthritis.

The J gene is TRBJ1-1, the V gene TRBV27; D is possibly TRBD1 (5 bases). The CDR3 is 15 amino acids. V lost 3 bases and J 4 bases, leaving 15 bases between the germline ends. Germline-derived CDR1 and CDR2 are MNHEY and SMNVEV (reference sequence). The CDR3 nucleotides are TGTGCCAGCAGTTTTTCTATTATTGGGGCCACTGAAGCTTTCTTT. It specifies CASSFSIIGATEAFF.

The table lists this clone with a count of one. J is TRBJ2-5 and V is TRBV19, with D possibly being TRBD2 (6 bases). The CDR3 has 13 amino acids. Looked up from germline, CDR1 is LNHDA and CDR2 is SQIVND (reference sequence). V lost 6 bases to trimming and J lost 3 bases, with 11 bases between them. The chain's CDR3 is CASRSTGEETQYF. The CDR3 DNA follows: TGTGCCAGTAGGAGTACGGGGGAAGAGACCCAGTACTTC.

The V and J genes are TRBV29-1 and TRBJ1-3; tentative D call: TRBD1 (6 bases). Trimming shortened V by 6 bases and J by 8 bases, and 20 bases separated the two germline ends. This CDR3 is 14 amino acids long. Germline-derived CDR1 and CDR2 are SQVTM and ANQGSEA. CDR3: CSVGMTGPSDTIYF. As DNA, the CDR3 is TGCAGCGTCGGTATGACAGGCCCATCGGACACCATATATTTT.

The CDR3 DNA reads as TGTGCCAGCAGTTTATCCACTCCCCCTACAGCGAACACCGGGGAGCTGTTTTTT. It specifies CASSLSTPPTANTGELFF. The J gene is TRBJ2-2, the V gene TRBV27, with D uncertain. Germline V lookup: CDR1 MNHEY, CDR2 SMNVEV (reference sequence). V was trimmed by 0 bases and J by 0 bases, leaving 14 bases between them. The CDR3 consists of 18 residues.

Comments on this clone: Relative to the germline gene, one junction end is altered; a read error may explain this. The J gene is TRBJ1-2, the V gene TRBV4-3; D gene ambiguous. This CDR3 region has 17 residues. Germline V lookup: CDR1 LGHNA, CDR2 YSLEER. In nucleotides, the CDR3 is TGCGCCAGCAGCCAAGATCCGCCCACCACGAAGAACTTTGGCTACACCTTC. Its translation is CASSQDPPTTKNFGYTF.

This clone was observed a handful of times. The genes are TRBV4-1 and TRBJ2-3; 8 bases match TRBD1. This CDR3 region has 15 residues. The V gene end was trimmed by 8 bases and the J gene end by 5 bases; junction bases not matched to a gene: 12. Germline V gene lookup returns CDR1 MGHRA and CDR2 YSYEKL. As DNA, the CDR3 is TGCGCCAGCGGATTCGTGGACAGGGCGGAAGATACGCAGTATTTT. Its protein product is CASGFVDRAEDTQYF.

This clone was seen once. The J gene is TRBJ1-1, the V gene TRBV6-5; perhaps TRBD1 as D (6 bases). The CDR3 runs 13 residues. CDR1 MNHEY and CDR2 SVGAGI come from the germline V gene. The V and J ends lost 8 bases and 7 bases respectively, with 17 bases between them. CDR3 sequence (DNA): TGTGCCAGCGAGACAGGTGTTGGGCTTGAAGCTTTCTTT. This encodes CASETGVGLEAFF.

The chain recombines TRBV15 with TRBJ2-3; 10 bases align to TRBD1. Trimming at V came to 3 bases and at J to 7 bases, leaving 7 bases not matched to a gene. Germline V gene sequence: CDR1 LNHNV, CDR2 YYDKDF (reference sequence). The CDR3 is 15 residues long. The DNA of the CDR3 is TGTGCCACCAGCAGCGGGGACAGGGGATTTCATACGCAGTATTTT. This encodes CATSSGDRGFHTQYF.

This sequence joins TRBV30 and TRBJ2-2, with TRBD1 matching 9 bases. Germline values: CDR1 GTSNPN, CDR2 SVGIG (reference sequence). After removal of 0 bases from V and 6 bases from J, the junction contained 5 bases not matched to a gene. The CDR3 runs 15 residues. The CDR3: CAWSVGTGQSGELFF. The CDR3 DNA is TGTGCCTGGAGTGTGGGGACAGGGCAATCCGGGGAGCTGTTTTTT.

The chain has TRBV27 and TRBJ2-7; 8 bases fit TRBD1. V lost 5 bases and J lost 6; bases outside the gene matches: 9. The CDR3 is 14 residues long. CDR1 is MNHEY and CDR2 is SMNVEV in the germline V gene (reference sequence). The CDR3 reads CASSVTGELVEQYF. The DNA of the CDR3 is TGTGCCAGCAGTGTGACAGGGGAGCTCGTCGAGCAGTACTTC.

This chain links TRBV7-3 with TRBJ2-3; possible D gene TRBD2, 6 bases. The CDR3 consists of 16 residues. Trimming removed 4 bases from V and 0 bases from J, with 14 bases in between. Germline V gives CDR1 SGHTA, CDR2 FQGTGA. DNA for the CDR3: TGTGCCAGCAGCTCTTTCGGGGGATCGAGCACAGATACGCAGTATTTT. Amino acids: CASSSFGGSSTDTQYF. Looking up the rest from reference TRBV7-3 and TRBJ2-3 gives the full variable domain: GAGVSQTPSNKVTEKGKYVELRCDPISGHTALYWYRQSLGQGPEFLIYFQGTGAADDSGLPNDRFFAVRPEGSVSTLKIQRTERGDSAVYLCASSSFGGSSTDTQYFGPGTRLTVL.

This rearrangement joins TRBV18 to TRBJ2-1; 12 bases align to TRBD1. CDR3 length: 15 amino acids. V trimming: 2 bases; J trimming: 8 bases; junction bases outside the gene matches: 4. Germline CDR1 KGHSH, CDR2 LQKENI. DNA of the CDR3: TGTGCCAGCTCACCAGGGACAGGGGGCGACGATGAGCAGTTCTTC. It encodes CASSPGTGGDDEQFF.

The V gene is TRBV19, the J gene TRBJ2-5; TRBD2 matches at 9 bases. The CDR3 sequence is 18 residues long. The germline V gene encodes CDR1 LNHDA and CDR2 SQIVND (reference sequence). V lost 3 bases and J lost 1; bases outside the gene matches: 12. The CDR3, as DNA: TGTGCCAGTAGTATTGGAAGGCGGGAGGGCCGTTTCCAAGAGACCCAGTACTTC. Protein product: CASSIGRREGRFQETQYF.

V usage is TRBV7-6 and J usage is TRBJ2-3; perhaps TRBD2 as D (5 bases). V lost 1 base and J lost 1, with 6 bases in between. Per germline, CDR1 SGHVS and CDR2 FNYEAQ. The CDR3 sequence is 14 residues long. As DNA, the CDR3 is TGTGCCAGCAGCTTAGACGGGGGCACAGATACGCAGTATTTT. Translation: CASSLDGGTDTQYF.

Of note for this clone: Mismatch with germline at one junction end may stem from a read error. The V call is TRBV13, the J call TRBJ2-2; 10 nucleotides agree with TRBD2. Germline CDR1 and CDR2: PRHDT and FYEKMQ (reference sequence). The CDR3 contains 20 residues. CDR3 in amino acids: CAISTPGLANLIRSSGELFF. In DNA, the CDR3 is TGTGCCATCAGCACCCCGGGACTAGCGAATTTGATAAGGTCTTCTGGGGAGCTGTTTTTT.

This clone was observed a few times. In nucleotides, the CDR3 is TGTGCCAGCAGTCTGACTAGCGGGGACGAGCAGTACTTC. Protein product: CASSLTSGDEQYF. This chain uses TRBV28 with TRBJ2-7; 11 bases match TRBD2. The CDR3 sequence is 13 residues long. J lost 5 bases, V lost 5 bases, and 2 bases had no gene match. Looked up from germline, CDR1 is MDHEN and CDR2 is SYDVKM. Full variable domain (missing parts from reference TRBV28 and TRBJ2-7): DVKVTQSSRYLVKRTGEKVFLECVQDMDHENMFWYRQDPGLGLRLIYFSYDVKMKEKGDIPEGYSVSREKKERFSLILESASTNQTSMYLCASSLTSGDEQYFGPGTRLTVT.

This clone occurred once. The chain carries TRBV16 and TRBJ1-2; possible D gene TRBD1, 6 bases. This CDR3 is built from 16 residues. The V end lost 0 bases, the J end lost 5 bases, and 16 bases lay between the germline ends. Per the germline V gene, CDR1 is KGHSY and CDR2 is FQNENV. The CDR3 spells CASSQSMVGAGYGYTF. The CDR3 DNA sequence: TGTGCCAGCAGCCAATCTATGGTGGGGGCAGGTTATGGCTACACCTTC.

The CDR3 here is CASSSVQRLSNQPQHF. DNA for the CDR3: TGTGCCAGCAGCTCTGTCCAGAGACTTAGCAATCAGCCCCAGCATTTT. The chain carries TRBV5-8 and TRBJ1-5, with D unresolved. Per the germline V gene, CDR1 is SGHTS and CDR2 is YDEGEE. The CDR3 extends over 16 amino acids. With 3 bases removed from V and 0 bases from J, the gap between germline ends came to 13 bases. Filled out from reference TRBV5-8 and TRBJ1-5, the complete variable domain reads EAGVTQSPTHLIKTRGQQATLRCSPISGHTSVYWYQQALGLGLQFLLWYDEGEERNRGNFPPRFSGRQFPNYSSELNVNALELEDSALYLCASSSVQRLSNQPQHFGDGTRLSIL.

This clone was detected only once. The chain recombines TRBV5-1 with TRBJ1-1, with TRBD1 identical over 9 bases. This CDR3 has 13 amino acids. The trim removed 7 bases at V and 6 bases at J, leaving 7 bases unmatched. The germline V gene has CDR1 SGHRS and CDR2 YFSETQ. This CDR3 is CASAWTGEPEAFF. As DNA, the CDR3 is TGCGCCAGCGCCTGGACAGGGGAGCCTGAAGCTTTCTTT.